This TCR beta chain was captured by sequencing in a study of cytomegalovirus exposure and HLA in healthy donors. Study-wide context: Of fewer than 450 genotyped donors, approximately 84% clustered with self-reported Caucasian donors.

The CDR3 is 15 residues long. Trimming cost V 5 bases and J 2 bases, with 15 bases left between them. Germline CDR1 and CDR2: MNHEY and SMNVEV (reference sequence). The PCR ran on 60 Vbeta and 13 Jbeta primers. Clones were read by immunoSEQ multiplex PCR, and TCRdb kept only the in-frame ones, dropping some. The top ten clones hold 2.2% of a sample with some 110,000 clones, about 61% of them seen once. The chain employs TRBV27 and TRBJ1-2; TRBD1 is a possible D gene (6 bases). Sequenced material: PBMCs. The receptor's source is a woman aged 25 to 45 in good health and CMV-seronegative. CDR3 coding DNA: TGTGCCAGCAGTAGCAGGGGTTTCAAAAACTATGGCTACACCTTC. Translation: CASSSRGFKNYGYTF.